Listed below are T cell receptor beta chains from one sample, sequenced in a study of Graves' ophthalmopathy and Graves' hyperthyroidism. TCRdb used MiXCR to reprocess the multiplex PCR reads, holding one entry per CDR3 protein. Of approximately 540,000 distinct CDR3 sequences listed, under 45% are singletons. The sequenced sample was peripheral blood or thyroid tissue (not recorded which). The receptors come from an adult man with Graves' hyperthyroidism. The CDR3 runs from the conserved cysteine through the conserved F or W. A D gene is named only where the DNA matches it firmly. The listing skips clone size in some rows; elsewhere it reads once, few, many or a size class.

size: many
J: TRBJ2-5
D: TRBD1
V: TRBV19
DNA: TGTGCCAGTAGTATCCCCGGGACAGGTCAAGAGACCCAGTACTTC
CDR3: CASSIPGTGQETQYF

size: NA
J: TRBJ2-3
D: NA
V: TRBV29-1
DNA: TGCAGCGTTGCAGCGGGTGCGGGAGATACGCAGTATTTT
CDR3: CSVAAGAGDTQYF

size: few
J: TRBJ2-1
D: TRBD2
V: TRBV24-1
DNA: TGTGCCACCAGTGATGTAACTAGCGGGAGAGAGTACAATGAGCAGTTCTTC
CDR3: CATSDVTSGREYNEQFF

size: NA
J: TRBJ2-7
D: NA
V: TRBV15
DNA: TGTGCCACCAGCCAAGACTCGGCGGGCTCTGCCTACGAGCAGTACTTC
CDR3: CATSQDSAGSAYEQYF

size: many
J: TRBJ2-7
D: NA
V: TRBV5-1
DNA: TGCGCCAGCAGCTTGTTGCTGGGCAACGAGCAGTACTTC
CDR3: CASSLLLGNEQYF

size: few
J: TRBJ2-7
D: NA
V: TRBV30
DNA: TGTGCCTGTCGGGACGAAAGCTCCTACGAGCAGTACTTC
CDR3: CACRDESSYEQYF

size: many
J: TRBJ1-2
D: NA
V: TRBV5-8
DNA: TGTGCCAGCAGCTTGGTAGGGACGGATATTCGAAACTATGGCTACACCTTC
CDR3: CASSLVGTDIRNYGYTF

size: few
J: TRBJ1-1
D: TRBD1
V: TRBV6-6
DNA: TGTGCCAGCAGTTACAAAGAAGGGGGCGCGAGCTCTGAAGCTTTCTTT
CDR3: CASSYKEGGASSEAFF

size: NA
J: TRBJ2-7
D: NA
V: TRBV20-1
DNA: TGCAGTGCCATGGTCTACAATGAGCAGTACTTC
CDR3: CSAMVYNEQYF

size: many
J: TRBJ2-7
D: NA
V: TRBV29-1
DNA: TGCAGCGTCAGTGGGTCCCCCCGTTCCTACGAGCAGTACTTC
CDR3: CSVSGSPRSYEQYF

size: many
J: TRBJ2-2
D: TRBD1
V: TRBV10-3
DNA: TGTGCCATCAGTGAGGCAGACAGGGGAGGAACCGGGGAGCTGTTTTTT
CDR3: CAISEADRGGTGELFF

size: medium-sized
J: TRBJ1-3
D: NA
V: TRBV10-3
DNA: TGTGCCACGCAGATCCCCTCTGGAAACACCATATATTTT
CDR3: CATQIPSGNTIYF

size: NA
J: TRBJ1-1
D: NA
V: TRBV2
DNA: TGTGCCAGCTCACCAATTTCCTTGAACACTGAAGCTTTCTTT
CDR3: CASSPISLNTEAFF

size: NA
J: TRBJ1-2
D: NA
V: TRBV20-1
DNA: TGCAGTGCCACTTACCCGGACGGAGCTACCTATGGCTACACCTTC
CDR3: CSATYPDGATYGYTF

size: many
J: TRBJ1-5
D: NA
V: TRBV24-1
DNA: TGTGCCACCAGTGCCGGCAATAGCAATCAGCCCCAGCATTTT
CDR3: CATSAGNSNQPQHF

size: many
J: TRBJ1-2
D: NA
V: TRBV12-3/TRBV12-4
DNA: TGTGCCAGCAGTGCCGGGAGGAGAAATGGCTACACCTTC
CDR3: CASSAGRRNGYTF

size: many
J: TRBJ2-5
D: NA
V: TRBV6-1
DNA: TGTGCCAGCAGTGAATCGGGGGTGGAGACCCAGTACTTC
CDR3: CASSESGVETQYF

size: NA
J: TRBJ2-5
D: TRBD2
V: TRBV7-2
DNA: TGTGCCAGCAGCTTCAAATCGGGGGGGAAGACCCAGTACTTC
CDR3: CASSFKSGGKTQYF

size: many
J: TRBJ1-2
D: TRBD1
V: TRBV28
DNA: TGTGCCAGCAGTACAGGGGAGTATGGCTACACCTTC
CDR3: CASSTGEYGYTF

size: NA
J: TRBJ1-1
D: TRBD1
V: TRBV2
DNA: TGTGCCAGCAGGTCCAGGGGGGTCACTGAAGCTTTCTTT
CDR3: CASRSRGVTEAFF

size: NA
J: TRBJ2-2
D: TRBD2
V: TRBV7-9
DNA: TGCGCCAGCAGCTTCTCTAGCGGGAAAACCGGGGAGCTGTTTTTT
CDR3: CASSFSSGKTGELFF

size: NA
J: TRBJ2-7
D: NA
V: TRBV19
DNA: TGTGCCAGTAGTATTTTTTATACCTACGAGCAGTACTTC
CDR3: CASSIFYTYEQYF

size: NA
J: TRBJ2-7
D: NA
V: TRBV10-2
DNA: TGCGCCAGCAGCCATGAGGCGGCCGCCCACGAGCAGTACTTC
CDR3: CASSHEAAAHEQYF

size: NA
J: TRBJ1-5
D: NA
V: TRBV7-4
DNA: TGTGCCAGCAGCTTAGGTCCAGGGTCCCAGCATTTT
CDR3: CASSLGPGSQHF

size: NA
J: TRBJ2-2
D: TRBD1
V: TRBV7-3
DNA: TGTGCCAGCAGCCCGGCCGGGACAGGGAGGACCGGGGAGCTGTTTTTT
CDR3: CASSPAGTGRTGELFF

size: few
J: TRBJ2-2
D: NA
V: TRBV7-2
DNA: TGTGCCAGCAGCTTCCCACAAGGAAGAGTTCCCGGGGAGCTGTTTTTT
CDR3: CASSFPQGRVPGELFF

size: once
J: TRBJ2-5
D: NA
V: TRBV10-3
DNA: TGTGCCATCAGTGAGTCGAAGGCTAGCACGATGCCCCAGTACTTC
CDR3: CAISESKASTMPQYF

size: few
J: TRBJ2-7
D: NA
V: TRBV3-1
DNA: TGTGCCAGCAGCCAAGGTACGGGCTACGAGCAGTACTTC
CDR3: CASSQGTGYEQYF

size: many
J: TRBJ2-5
D: TRBD1
V: TRBV10-1
DNA: TGCGCCAGCGGGGACAGGGAAGGAGAGACCCAGTACTTC
CDR3: CASGDREGETQYF

size: many
J: TRBJ1-1
D: NA
V: TRBV7-2
DNA: TGTGCCAGCAGCCCCCAAGGGGGACAAGGGGCTGAAGCTTTCTTT
CDR3: CASSPQGGQGAEAFF

size: NA
J: TRBJ1-2
D: NA
V: TRBV3-1
DNA: TGTGCCAGCAGCCAAGAGGGTTCAGCGGCTGGCTACACCTTC
CDR3: CASSQEGSAAGYTF

size: once
J: TRBJ1-1
D: NA
V: TRBV4-1
DNA: TGCGCCAGCAGCCAACCCTCTAAGACTGAAGCTTTCTTT
CDR3: CASSQPSKTEAFF

size: many
J: TRBJ2-2
D: NA
V: TRBV19
DNA: TGTGCCAGTAGTAGTCCCCGCGGGACCTTGAACACCGGGGAGCTGTTTTTT
CDR3: CASSSPRGTLNTGELFF

size: once
J: TRBJ1-1
D: NA
V: TRBV24-1
DNA: TGTGCCACCAGTGATCCAGGGGCGAGGGGCACTGAAGCTTTCTTT
CDR3: CATSDPGARGTEAFF

size: many
J: TRBJ2-2
D: NA
V: TRBV7-8
DNA: TGTGCCAGCAGCTTAGGGGAGAGGCCCACCGGGGAGCTGTTTTTT
CDR3: CASSLGERPTGELFF

size: many
J: TRBJ2-5
D: NA
V: TRBV29-1
DNA: TGCAGCGTCAAAGGGACTGCGAAGGCGGAGACCCAGTACTTC
CDR3: CSVKGTAKAETQYF

size: many
J: TRBJ2-7
D: TRBD2
V: TRBV20-1
DNA: TGCAGTGGTTCAGGGCCCGGGACTAGCGGAGCTTACGAGCAGTACTTC
CDR3: CSGSGPGTSGAYEQYF

size: NA
J: TRBJ1-3
D: NA
V: TRBV5-1
DNA: TGTGCCACAATGAGCTCTGGAAACACCATATATTTT
CDR3: CATMSSGNTIYF

size: NA
J: TRBJ1-5
D: NA
V: TRBV20-1
DNA: TGCAGTGCCGCACGACTAGCGGGGGGGATTGTGGAGACCCAGCATTTT
CDR3: CSAARLAGGIVETQHF

size: many
J: TRBJ1-2
D: TRBD1
V: TRBV5-1
DNA: TGCGCCAGCAGCTCGGGACAGGAGATCTATGGCTACACCTTC
CDR3: CASSSGQEIYGYTF

size: many
J: TRBJ2-7
D: NA
V: TRBV6-5
DNA: TGTGCCAGCAGTGAAAGCGGACAGACCTACGAGCAGTACTTC
CDR3: CASSESGQTYEQYF

size: many
J: TRBJ1-2
D: TRBD1
V: TRBV12-3/TRBV12-4
DNA: TGTGCCAGCAGCCCCGGGGGGACAGGGAGATTGGGAGGCTACACCTTC
CDR3: CASSPGGTGRLGGYTF

size: NA
J: TRBJ2-5
D: TRBD2
V: TRBV7-2
DNA: TGTGCCAGCAGCCAAGGGACTACCAGAGAGACCCAGTACTTC
CDR3: CASSQGTTRETQYF

size: many
J: TRBJ1-1
D: TRBD1
V: TRBV3-1
DNA: TGTGCCAGCAGTGCCACAGGGGATACTGAAGCTTTCTTT
CDR3: CASSATGDTEAFF

size: NA
J: TRBJ2-2
D: TRBD1
V: TRBV12-3/TRBV12-4
DNA: TGTGCCAGCAGGCGATCCGGGACAGTTAACACCGGGGAGCTGTTTTTT
CDR3: CASRRSGTVNTGELFF

size: NA
J: TRBJ2-3
D: NA
V: TRBV12-3/TRBV12-4
DNA: TGTGCCAGCAGTTTCGGCGGGGCCGGGAGCACAGATACGCAGTATTTT
CDR3: CASSFGGAGSTDTQYF

size: NA
J: TRBJ2-1
D: TRBD2
V: TRBV7-4
DNA: TGTGCCAGCAGCTTGACGGGACTAGCGGGAGAATTTGAGCAGTTCTTC
CDR3: CASSLTGLAGEFEQFF

size: many
J: TRBJ2-2
D: TRBD2
V: TRBV9
DNA: TGTGCCAGCAGCGTGAGAGCGGGAGGCGACACCGGGGAGCTGTTTTTT
CDR3: CASSVRAGGDTGELFF

size: NA
J: TRBJ2-1
D: TRBD2
V: TRBV7-6
DNA: TGTGCCAGCAGCTTGGGAGCGGGGGACAATGAGCAGTTCTTC
CDR3: CASSLGAGDNEQFF